The rows below give T cell receptor beta chains drawn from one sample of a study of blood T cell repertoires in COVID-19. Method: immunoSEQ multiplex PCR; TCRdb's copy keeps in-frame clones and lacks some. The repertoire consists of about 240,000 clones, with 83% occurring once and the leading ten covering around 3.3%. The specimen was PBMCs or T cells enriched from blood (not recorded which). The receptors originated from a woman aged 40 to 49 who had been exposed to COVID-19. The CDR3 runs from the conserved cysteine through the conserved F or W. The D gene is left open where the match is weak. The listing skips clone size in some rows; elsewhere it reads once, few, many or a size class.

clone_size,j_call,d_call,v_call,cdr3_aa,cdr3_nt
NA,TRBJ1-6,NA,TRBV9,CASSVTSAGPYSPLHF,TGTGCCAGCAGCGTAACATCGGCAGGGCCATATTCACCCCTCCACTTT
NA,TRBJ2-1,NA,TRBV6-2/TRBV6-3,CASSYLGRVDNEQFF,TGTGCCAGCAGTTACCTAGGCAGGGTCGACAATGAGCAGTTCTTC
NA,TRBJ1-2,NA,TRBV7-9,CASSLQGPYGYTF,TGTGCCAGCAGCTTACAGGGCCCCTATGGCTACACCTTC
NA,TRBJ1-3,NA,TRBV6-2/TRBV6-3,CASSYTPEGSGNTIYF,TGTGCCAGCAGTTACACCCCCGAGGGCTCTGGAAACACCATATATTTT
NA,TRBJ1-6,TRBD1,TRBV12-3/TRBV12-4,CASRQGEVSPLHF,TGTGCCAGCAGGCAGGGGGAAGTTTCACCCCTCCACTTT
NA,TRBJ2-7,NA,TRBV9,CASSVAPGAYEQYF,TGTGCCAGCAGCGTAGCCCCGGGGGCCTACGAGCAGTACTTC
few,TRBJ1-4,NA,TRBV6-1,CASSAGRGLSNEKLFF,TGTGCCAGCAGTGCAGGCCGTGGGCTCTCTAATGAAAAACTGTTTTTT
few,TRBJ1-2,TRBD1,TRBV7-9,CASSDTDRDANYGYTF,TGTGCCAGCAGCGATACCGACAGGGACGCTAACTATGGCTACACCTTC
NA,TRBJ2-1,NA,TRBV7-3,CASSLETINNEQFF,TGTGCCAGCAGCTTAGAGACAATAAACAATGAGCAGTTCTTC
NA,TRBJ1-1,NA,TRBV7-9,CASSLPLGGMNTEAFF,TGTGCCAGCAGCTTACCCCTGGGAGGCATGAACACTGAAGCTTTCTTT
NA,TRBJ1-1,NA,TRBV11-1,CASSINSLQEAFF,TGTGCCAGCAGCATCAACAGTCTGCAGGAAGCTTTCTTT
NA,TRBJ1-2,TRBD1,TRBV18,CASSPSIGTAYGYTF,TGTGCCAGCTCACCCTCGATCGGGACAGCTTATGGCTACACCTTC
NA,TRBJ1-1,NA,TRBV7-9,CASSPRGAEEAFF,TGTGCCAGCTCCCCGCGGGGGGCGGAGGAAGCTTTCTTT
NA,TRBJ1-1,TRBD1,TRBV6-5,CASRRDRAAFF,TGTGCCAGCAGACGAGACAGGGCAGCTTTCTTT
once,TRBJ2-4,NA,TRBV6-5,CASSSHATKNIQYF,TGTGCCAGCAGTTCCCACGCTACCAAAAACATTCAGTACTTC
NA,TRBJ2-2,NA,TRBV20-1,CSASREGTGELFF,TGCAGTGCTAGTAGAGAGGGCACCGGGGAGCTGTTTTTT
NA,TRBJ1-5,NA,TRBV19,CASSTGFNQPQHF,TGTGCCAGTAGTACAGGGTTTAATCAGCCCCAGCATTTT
NA,TRBJ1-5,NA,TRBV12-5,CASGYSSNQPQHF,TGTGCTAGTGGTTACTCGAGCAATCAGCCCCAGCATTTT
NA,TRBJ2-1,TRBD2,TRBV5-1,CASSSTSGGNEQFF,TGCGCCAGCAGCTCAACTAGCGGGGGCAATGAGCAGTTCTTC
NA,TRBJ2-3,NA,TRBV5-1,CASSLEPDNEDTQYF,TGCGCCAGCAGCTTGGAACCGGACAATGAAGATACGCAGTATTTT
NA,TRBJ2-1,NA,TRBV10-3,CAISAQGTDNEQFF,TGTGCCATCAGTGCTCAGGGAACGGACAATGAGCAGTTCTTC
NA,TRBJ1-2,NA,TRBV29-1,CSVDDGRGYGYTF,TGCAGCGTTGACGATGGCAGAGGCTATGGCTACACCTTC
once,TRBJ1-2,NA,TRBV6-5,CASSYLGGDGYTF,TGTGCCAGCAGTTATTTGGGGGGTGATGGCTACACCTTC
NA,TRBJ1-6,NA,TRBV5-1,CASSLVGVGTLGSGSPLHF,TGCGCCAGCAGCTTGGTCGGGGTAGGAACTTTAGGGTCTGGTTCACCCCTCCACTTT
NA,TRBJ1-6,NA,TRBV7-3,CASSLGTGRYNSPLHF,TGTGCCAGCAGCTTAGGCACAGGTCGCTATAATTCACCCCTCCACTTT
NA,TRBJ2-5,TRBD2,TRBV3-1/TRBV3-2,CASSFYTAGGQETQYF,TGTGCCAGCAGCTTTTACACAGCGGGGGGGCAGGAGACCCAGTACTTC
NA,TRBJ1-1,TRBD1,TRBV6-5,CASRYQGALTEAFF,TGTGCCAGCAGATATCAGGGGGCTCTAACTGAAGCTTTCTTT
NA,TRBJ1-6,TRBD1,TRBV3-1/TRBV3-2,CASSQPTGANSPLHF,TGTGCCAGCAGCCAACCGACAGGGGCCAATTCACCCCTCCACTTT
few,TRBJ2-3,TRBD1,TRBV13,CASSPPRDRSVNTQYF,TGTGCCAGCAGCCCCCCCCGGGACAGGAGCGTGAATACGCAGTATTTT
NA,TRBJ1-1,NA,TRBV11-2,CASSLRGGYGTEAFF,TGTGCCAGCAGCTTAAGAGGCGGGTACGGAACTGAAGCTTTCTTT
NA,TRBJ2-1,TRBD2,TRBV5-1,CASSLAGGTYSYNEQFF,TGCGCCAGCAGCTTGGCCGGGGGGACTTACTCCTACAATGAGCAGTTCTTC
NA,TRBJ1-1,NA,TRBV7-2,CASSLGGWTEAFF,TGTGCCAGCAGCTTAGGCGGTTGGACTGAAGCTTTCTTT
NA,TRBJ1-2,TRBD1,TRBV18,CASSPSSQIDRVGYGYTF,TGTGCCAGCTCACCAAGTTCGCAAATTGACAGGGTGGGTTATGGCTACACCTTC
NA,TRBJ2-5,TRBD1,TRBV10-3,CAISTPGQQETQYF,TGTGCCATCAGTACCCCGGGACAGCAAGAGACCCAGTACTTC
NA,TRBJ1-3,NA,TRBV11-3,CASSKGSYPGNTIYF,TGTGCCAGTAGCAAGGGGTCCTATCCTGGAAACACCATATATTTT
NA,TRBJ2-3,NA,TRBV3-1/TRBV3-2,CASSPGGTQYF,TGTGCCAGCAGCCCAGGAGGTACGCAGTATTTT
once,TRBJ1-4,TRBD1,TRBV5-3,CARSLAARQGEGSTNEKLFF,TGTGCCAGAAGCTTGGCAGCCCGACAGGGCGAGGGGTCAACTAATGAAAAACTGTTTTTT
NA,TRBJ1-1,NA,TRBV14,CASSRGRTEAFF,TGTGCCAGCAGCCGAGGGAGAACTGAAGCTTTCTTT
NA,TRBJ2-1,NA,TRBV19,CASSRQDSYNEQFF,TGTGCCAGTAGTAGGCAGGACTCCTACAATGAGCAGTTCTTC
NA,TRBJ1-4,NA,TRBV11-2,CASSLALAQNEKLFF,TGTGCCAGCAGCTTAGCCCTGGCCCAAAATGAAAAACTGTTTTTT